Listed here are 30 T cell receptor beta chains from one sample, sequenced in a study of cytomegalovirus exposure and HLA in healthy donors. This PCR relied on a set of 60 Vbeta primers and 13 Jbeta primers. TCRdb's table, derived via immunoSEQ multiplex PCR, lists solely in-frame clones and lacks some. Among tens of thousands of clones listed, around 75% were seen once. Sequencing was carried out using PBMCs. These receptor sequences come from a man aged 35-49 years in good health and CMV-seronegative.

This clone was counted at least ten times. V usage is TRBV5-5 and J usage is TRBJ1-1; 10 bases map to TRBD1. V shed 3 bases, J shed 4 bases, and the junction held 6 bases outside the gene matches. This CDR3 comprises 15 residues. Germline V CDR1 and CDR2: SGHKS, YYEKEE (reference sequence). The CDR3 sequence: CASSYRDRGTTEAFF. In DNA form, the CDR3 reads TGTGCCAGCAGCTATAGGGACAGGGGTACCACTGAAGCTTTCTTT.

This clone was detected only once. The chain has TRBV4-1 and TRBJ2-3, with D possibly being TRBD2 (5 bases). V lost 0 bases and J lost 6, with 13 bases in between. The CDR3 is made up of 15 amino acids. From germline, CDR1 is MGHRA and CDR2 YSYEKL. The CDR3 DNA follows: TGCGCCAGCAGCCAAGATGGTGAGGGCGGGGATACGCAGTATTTT. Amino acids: CASSQDGEGGDTQYF.

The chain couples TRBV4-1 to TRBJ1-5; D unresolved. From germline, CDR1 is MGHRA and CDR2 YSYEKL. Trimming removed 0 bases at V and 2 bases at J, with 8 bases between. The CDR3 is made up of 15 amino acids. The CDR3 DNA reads TGCGCCAGCAGCCAAGATCCGAGGGGCAATCAGCCCCAGCATTTT. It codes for CASSQDPRGNQPQHF.

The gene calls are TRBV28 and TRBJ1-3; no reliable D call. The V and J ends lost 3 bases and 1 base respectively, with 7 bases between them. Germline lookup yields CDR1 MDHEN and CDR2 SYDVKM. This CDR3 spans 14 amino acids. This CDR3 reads CASSLRVSGNTIYF. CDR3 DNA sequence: TGTGCCAGCAGTTTGAGGGTTTCTGGAAACACCATATATTTT. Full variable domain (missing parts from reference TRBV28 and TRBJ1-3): DVKVTQSSRYLVKRTGEKVFLECVQDMDHENMFWYRQDPGLGLRLIYFSYDVKMKEKGDIPEGYSVSREKKERFSLILESASTNQTSMYLCASSLRVSGNTIYFGEGSWLTVV.

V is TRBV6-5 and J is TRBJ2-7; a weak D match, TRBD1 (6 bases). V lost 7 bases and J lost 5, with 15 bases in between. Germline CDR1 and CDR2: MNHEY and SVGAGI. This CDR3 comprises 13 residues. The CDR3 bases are TGTGCCAGCACCAACAGGGTCAGCCACGAGCAGTACTTC. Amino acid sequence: CASTNRVSHEQYF.

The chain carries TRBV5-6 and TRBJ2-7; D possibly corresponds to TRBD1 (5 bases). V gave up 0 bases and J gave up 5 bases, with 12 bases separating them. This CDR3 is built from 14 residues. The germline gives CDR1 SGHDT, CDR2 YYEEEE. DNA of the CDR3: TGTGCCAGCAGCTTGGCCGTAAGGGGCAACGAGCAGTACTTC. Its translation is CASSLAVRGNEQYF. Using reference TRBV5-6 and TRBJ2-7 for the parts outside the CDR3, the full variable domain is DAGVTQSPTHLIKTRGQQVTLRCSPKSGHDTVSWYQQALGQGPQFIFQYYEEEERQRGNFPDRFSGHQFPNYSSELNVNALLLGDSALYLCASSLAVRGNEQYFGPGTRLTVT.

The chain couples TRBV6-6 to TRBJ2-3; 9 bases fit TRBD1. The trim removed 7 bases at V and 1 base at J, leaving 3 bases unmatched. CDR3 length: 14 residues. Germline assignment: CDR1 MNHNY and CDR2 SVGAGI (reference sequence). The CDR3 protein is CASIRDRGTDTQYF. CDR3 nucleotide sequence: TGTGCCAGCATCCGGGACAGGGGCACAGATACGCAGTATTTT.

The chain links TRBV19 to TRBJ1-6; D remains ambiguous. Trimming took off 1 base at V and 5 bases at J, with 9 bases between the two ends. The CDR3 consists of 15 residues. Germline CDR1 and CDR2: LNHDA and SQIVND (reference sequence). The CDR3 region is CASSIASGNNSPLHF. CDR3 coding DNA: TGTGCCAGTAGTATAGCTTCCGGGAATAATTCACCCCTCCACTTT.

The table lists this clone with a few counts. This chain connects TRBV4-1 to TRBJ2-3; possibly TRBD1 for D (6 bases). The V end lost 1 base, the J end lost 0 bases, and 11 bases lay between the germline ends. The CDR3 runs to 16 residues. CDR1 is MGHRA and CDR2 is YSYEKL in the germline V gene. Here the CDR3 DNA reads TGCGCCAGCAGCCAAGGACAGGATTCTAGCACAGATACGCAGTATTTT. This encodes CASSQGQDSSTDTQYF.

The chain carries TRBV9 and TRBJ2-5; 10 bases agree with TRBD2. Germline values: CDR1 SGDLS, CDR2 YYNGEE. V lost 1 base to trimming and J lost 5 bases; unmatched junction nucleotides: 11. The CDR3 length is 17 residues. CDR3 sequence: CASSVWASGGGMETQYF. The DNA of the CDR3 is TGTGCCAGCAGCGTATGGGCTAGCGGGGGAGGTATGGAGACCCAGTACTTC. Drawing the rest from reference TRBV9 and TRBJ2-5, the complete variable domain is DSGVTQTPKHLITATGQRVTLRCSPRSGDLSVYWYQQSLDQGLQFLIQYYNGEERAKGNILERFSAQQFPDLHSELNLSSLELGDSALYFCASSVWASGGGMETQYFGPGTRLLVL.

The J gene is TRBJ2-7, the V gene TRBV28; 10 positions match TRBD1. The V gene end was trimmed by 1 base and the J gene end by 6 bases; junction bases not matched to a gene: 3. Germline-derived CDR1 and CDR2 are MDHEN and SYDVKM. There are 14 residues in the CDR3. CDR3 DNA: TGTGCCAGCAGTTTATCCGGGACAGGGGTCGAGCAGTACTTC. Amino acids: CASSLSGTGVEQYF.

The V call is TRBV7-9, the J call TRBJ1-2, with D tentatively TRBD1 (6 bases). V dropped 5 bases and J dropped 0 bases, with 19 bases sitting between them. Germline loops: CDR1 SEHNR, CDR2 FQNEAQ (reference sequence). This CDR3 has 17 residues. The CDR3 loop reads CASSLLRQDRANYGYTF. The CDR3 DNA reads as TGTGCCAGCAGCCTGCTTAGGCAGGACAGAGCTAACTATGGCTACACCTTC.

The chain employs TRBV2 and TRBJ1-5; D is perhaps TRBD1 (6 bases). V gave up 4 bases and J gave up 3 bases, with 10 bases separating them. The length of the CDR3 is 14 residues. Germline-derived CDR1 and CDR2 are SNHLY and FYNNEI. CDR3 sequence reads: CASSVYRANQPQHF. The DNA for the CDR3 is TGTGCCAGCAGTGTCTACAGGGCCAATCAGCCCCAGCATTTT. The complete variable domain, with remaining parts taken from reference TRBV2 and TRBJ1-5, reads EPEVTQTPSHQVTQMGQEVILRCVPISNHLYFYWYRQILGQKVEFLVSFYNNEISEKSEIFDDQFSVERPDGSNFTLKIRSTKLEDSAMYFCASSVYRANQPQHFGDGTRLSIL.

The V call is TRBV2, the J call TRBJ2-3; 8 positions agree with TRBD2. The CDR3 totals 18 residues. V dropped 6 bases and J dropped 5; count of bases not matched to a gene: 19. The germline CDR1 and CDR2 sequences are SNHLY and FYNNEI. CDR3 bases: TGTGCCAGCAGGGACACCGGGACTAGTCTCGGCCGGGGAGATACGCAGTATTTT. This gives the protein CASRDTGTSLGRGDTQYF.

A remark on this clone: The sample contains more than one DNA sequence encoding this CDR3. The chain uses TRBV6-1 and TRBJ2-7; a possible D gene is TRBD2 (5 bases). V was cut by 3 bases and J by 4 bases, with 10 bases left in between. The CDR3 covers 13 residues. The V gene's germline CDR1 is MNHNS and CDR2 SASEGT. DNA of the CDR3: TGTGCCAGCAGTGATGGAGGTGGGTACGAGCAGTACTTC. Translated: CASSDGGGYEQYF.

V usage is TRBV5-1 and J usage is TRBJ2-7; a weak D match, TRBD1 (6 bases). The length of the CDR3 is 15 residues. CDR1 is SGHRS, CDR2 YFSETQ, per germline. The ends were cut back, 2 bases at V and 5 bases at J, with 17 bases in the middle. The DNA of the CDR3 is TGCGCCAGCAGCTTACCCATGGACAGCTCACACGAGCAGTACTTC. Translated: CASSLPMDSSHEQYF.

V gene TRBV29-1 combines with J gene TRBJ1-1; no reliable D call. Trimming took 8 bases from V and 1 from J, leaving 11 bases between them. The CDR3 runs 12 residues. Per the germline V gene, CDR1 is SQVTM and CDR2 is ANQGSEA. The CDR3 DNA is TGCAGCTCAGGACTTCCGAACACTGAAGCTTTCTTT. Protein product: CSSGLPNTEAFF.

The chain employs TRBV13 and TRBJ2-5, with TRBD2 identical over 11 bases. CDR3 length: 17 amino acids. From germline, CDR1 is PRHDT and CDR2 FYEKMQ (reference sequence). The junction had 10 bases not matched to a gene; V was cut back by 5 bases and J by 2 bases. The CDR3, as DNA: TGTGCCAGCAGCGAATCTTTTAGCGGGGGGGCGCAAGAGACCCAGTACTTC. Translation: CASSESFSGGAQETQYF.

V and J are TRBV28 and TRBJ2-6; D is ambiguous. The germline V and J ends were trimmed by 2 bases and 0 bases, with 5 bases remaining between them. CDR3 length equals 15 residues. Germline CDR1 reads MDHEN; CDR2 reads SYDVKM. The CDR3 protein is CASSLPVSGANVLTF. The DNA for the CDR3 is TGTGCCAGCAGTTTACCCGTCTCTGGGGCCAACGTCCTGACTTTC.

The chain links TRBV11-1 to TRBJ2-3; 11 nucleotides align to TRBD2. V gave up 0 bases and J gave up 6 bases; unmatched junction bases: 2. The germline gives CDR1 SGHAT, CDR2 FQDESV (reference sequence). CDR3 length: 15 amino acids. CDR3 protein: CASSLALAGDDTQYF. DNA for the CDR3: TGTGCCAGCAGCTTAGCACTAGCGGGAGACGATACGCAGTATTTT. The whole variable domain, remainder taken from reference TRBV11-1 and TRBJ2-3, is EAEVAQSPRYKITEKSQAVAFWCDPISGHATLYWYRQILGQGPELLVQFQDESVVDDSQLPKDRFSAERLKGVDSTLKIQPAELGDSAMYLCASSLALAGDDTQYFGPGTRLTVL.

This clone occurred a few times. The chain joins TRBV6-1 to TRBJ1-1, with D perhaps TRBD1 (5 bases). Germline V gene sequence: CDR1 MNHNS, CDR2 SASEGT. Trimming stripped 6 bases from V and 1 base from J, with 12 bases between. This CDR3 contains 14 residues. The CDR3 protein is CASRGGPENTEAFF. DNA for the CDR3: TGTGCCAGCAGGGGGGGACCGGAGAACACTGAAGCTTTCTTT.

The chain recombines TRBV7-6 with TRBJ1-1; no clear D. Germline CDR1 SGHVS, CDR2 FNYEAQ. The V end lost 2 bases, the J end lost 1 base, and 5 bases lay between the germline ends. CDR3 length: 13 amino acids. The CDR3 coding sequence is TGTGCCAGCAGCTTAAACACGAACACTGAAGCTTTCTTT. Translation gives CASSLNTNTEAFF.

This chain's CDR3 is CASSRSGADQYEQYF. DNA for the CDR3: TGTGCCAGTAGTAGGAGCGGGGCCGATCAGTACGAGCAGTACTTC. The chain links TRBV19 to TRBJ2-7, with 7 positions matching TRBD2. V was pared by 4 bases and J by 4 bases, with 10 bases of the junction left unmatched. The CDR3 is made up of 15 amino acids. Germline-derived CDR1 and CDR2 are LNHDA and SQIVND (reference sequence).

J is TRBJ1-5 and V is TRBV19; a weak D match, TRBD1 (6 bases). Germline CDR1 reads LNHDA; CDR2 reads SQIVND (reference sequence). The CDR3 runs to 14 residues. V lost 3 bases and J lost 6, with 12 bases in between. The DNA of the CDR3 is TGTGCCAGTAGTATGAACGCGGGGGCTCAGCCCCAGCATTTT. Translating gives CASSMNAGAQPQHF.

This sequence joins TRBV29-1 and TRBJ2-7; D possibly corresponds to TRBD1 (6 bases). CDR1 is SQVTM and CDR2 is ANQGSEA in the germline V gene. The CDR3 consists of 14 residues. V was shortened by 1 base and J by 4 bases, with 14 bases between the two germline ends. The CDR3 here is CSVEGPGQQYEQYF. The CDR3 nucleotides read TGCAGCGTTGAAGGGCCCGGACAGCAGTACGAGCAGTACTTC.

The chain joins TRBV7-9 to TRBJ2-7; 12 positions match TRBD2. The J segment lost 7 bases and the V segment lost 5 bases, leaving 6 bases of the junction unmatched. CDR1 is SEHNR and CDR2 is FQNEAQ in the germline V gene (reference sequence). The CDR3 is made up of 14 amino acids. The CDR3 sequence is CASSARTSGDEQYF. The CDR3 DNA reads TGTGCCAGCAGCGCTCGGACTAGCGGGGATGAGCAGTACTTC. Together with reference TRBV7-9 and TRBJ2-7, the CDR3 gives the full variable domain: DTGVSQNPRHKITKRGQNVTFRCDPISEHNRLYWYRQTLGQGPEFLTYFQNEAQLEKSRLLSDRFSAERPKGSFSTLEIQRTEQGDSAMYLCASSARTSGDEQYFGPGTRLTVT.

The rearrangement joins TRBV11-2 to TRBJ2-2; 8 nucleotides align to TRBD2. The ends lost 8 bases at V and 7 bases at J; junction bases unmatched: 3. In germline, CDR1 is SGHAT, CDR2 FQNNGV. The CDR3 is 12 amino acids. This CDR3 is CASREGYGELFF. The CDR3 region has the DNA TGTGCCAGCCGGGAGGGTTACGGGGAGCTGTTTTTT. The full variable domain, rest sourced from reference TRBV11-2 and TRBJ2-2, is EAGVAQSPRYKIIEKRQSVAFWCNPISGHATLYWYQQILGQGPKLLIQFQNNGVVDDSQLPKDRFSAERLKGVDSTLKIQPAKLEDSAVYLCASREGYGELFFGEGSRLTVL.

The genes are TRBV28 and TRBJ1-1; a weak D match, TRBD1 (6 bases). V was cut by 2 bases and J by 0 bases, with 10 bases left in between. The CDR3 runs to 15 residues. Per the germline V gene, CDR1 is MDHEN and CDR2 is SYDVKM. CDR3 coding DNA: TGTGCCAGCAGTTTAAGGGGGGGCATGAACACTGAAGCTTTCTTT. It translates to CASSLRGGMNTEAFF.

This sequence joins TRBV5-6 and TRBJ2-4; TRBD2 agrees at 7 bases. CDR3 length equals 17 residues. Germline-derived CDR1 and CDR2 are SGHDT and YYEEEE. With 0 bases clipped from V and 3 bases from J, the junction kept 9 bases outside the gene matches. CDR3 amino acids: CASSLAFSGPNKNIQYF. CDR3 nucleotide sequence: TGTGCCAGCAGCTTGGCCTTTAGCGGGCCCAACAAAAACATTCAGTACTTC.

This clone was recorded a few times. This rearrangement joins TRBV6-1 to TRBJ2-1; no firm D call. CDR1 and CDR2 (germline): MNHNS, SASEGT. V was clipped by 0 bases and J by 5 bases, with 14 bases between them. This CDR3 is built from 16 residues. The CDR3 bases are TGTGCCAGCAGTGAAGCGCTGAGCGACTCTAACAATGAGCAGTTCTTC. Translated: CASSEALSDSNNEQFF.